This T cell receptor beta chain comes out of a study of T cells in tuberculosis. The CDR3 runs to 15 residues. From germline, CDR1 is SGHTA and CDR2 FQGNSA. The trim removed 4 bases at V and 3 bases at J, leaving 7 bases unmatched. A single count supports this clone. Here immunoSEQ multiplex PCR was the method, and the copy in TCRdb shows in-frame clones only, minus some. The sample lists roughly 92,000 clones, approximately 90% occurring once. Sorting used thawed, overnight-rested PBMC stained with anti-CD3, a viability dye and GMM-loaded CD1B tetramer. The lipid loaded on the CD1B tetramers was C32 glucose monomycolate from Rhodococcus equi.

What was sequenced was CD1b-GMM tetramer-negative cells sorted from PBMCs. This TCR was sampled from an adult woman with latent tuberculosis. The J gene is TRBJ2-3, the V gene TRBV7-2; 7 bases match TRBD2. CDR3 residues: CASSSRREGTDTQYF. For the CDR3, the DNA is TGTGCCAGCAGCTCCAGGAGGGAGGGGACAGATACGCAGTATTTT.